The clone carrying this T cell receptor (beta chain) was recorded many times. Its target is not known. From the germline J gene comes the end of the CDR3, since the read stops 3 residues before it. Clones were sequenced by immunoSEQ multiplex PCR, and TCRdb holds only the in-frame ones, with some missing. The record shows about 40,000 clones for this sample, with no singletons present. The germline V gene has CDR1 SEHNR and CDR2 FQNEAQ (reference sequence). The CDR3 has 15 residues. J lost 4 bases, V lost 4 bases, and 4 bases had no gene match. This entry belongs to a study of T cell clonality in common variable immunodeficiency. Study results and limitations: Shared TCRbeta clones were fewer between CVID subjects than controls.

Sequenced input: peripheral blood mononuclear cells. This clonotype was sampled from a person aged 18 to 75 in good health. The rearrangement uses TRBV7-9 and TRBJ2-1; TRBD2 matches 10 bases. CDR3: CASSWTSGAYNEQFF. CDR3 DNA (partial): TGTGCCAGCAGCTGGACTAGCGGAGCTTACAATGAG.